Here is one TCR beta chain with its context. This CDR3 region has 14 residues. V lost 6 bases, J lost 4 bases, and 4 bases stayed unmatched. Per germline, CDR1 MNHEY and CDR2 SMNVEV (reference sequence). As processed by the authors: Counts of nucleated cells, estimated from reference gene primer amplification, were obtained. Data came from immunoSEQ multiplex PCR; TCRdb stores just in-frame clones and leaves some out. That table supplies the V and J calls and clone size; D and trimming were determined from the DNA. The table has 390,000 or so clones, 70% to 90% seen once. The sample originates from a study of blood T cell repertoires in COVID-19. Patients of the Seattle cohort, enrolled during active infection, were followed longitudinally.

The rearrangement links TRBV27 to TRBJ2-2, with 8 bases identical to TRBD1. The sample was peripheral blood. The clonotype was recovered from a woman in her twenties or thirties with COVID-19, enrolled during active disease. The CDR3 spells CASRLQGGTGELFF. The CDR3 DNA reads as TGTGCCAGCAGATTACAGGGGGGCACCGGGGAGCTGTTTTTT.